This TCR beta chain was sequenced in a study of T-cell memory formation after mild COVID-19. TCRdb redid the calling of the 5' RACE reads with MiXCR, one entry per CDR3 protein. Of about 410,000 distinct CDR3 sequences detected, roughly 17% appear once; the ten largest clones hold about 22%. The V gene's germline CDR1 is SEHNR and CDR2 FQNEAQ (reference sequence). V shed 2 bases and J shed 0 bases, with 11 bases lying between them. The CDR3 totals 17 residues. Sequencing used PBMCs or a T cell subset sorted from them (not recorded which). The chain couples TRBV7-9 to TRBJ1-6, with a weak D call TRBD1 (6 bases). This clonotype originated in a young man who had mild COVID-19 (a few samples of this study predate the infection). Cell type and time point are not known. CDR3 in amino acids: CASSLSTGSSYNSPLHF. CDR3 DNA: TGTGCCAGCAGCTTATCCACAGGGAGCTCCTATAATTCACCCCTCCACTTT.